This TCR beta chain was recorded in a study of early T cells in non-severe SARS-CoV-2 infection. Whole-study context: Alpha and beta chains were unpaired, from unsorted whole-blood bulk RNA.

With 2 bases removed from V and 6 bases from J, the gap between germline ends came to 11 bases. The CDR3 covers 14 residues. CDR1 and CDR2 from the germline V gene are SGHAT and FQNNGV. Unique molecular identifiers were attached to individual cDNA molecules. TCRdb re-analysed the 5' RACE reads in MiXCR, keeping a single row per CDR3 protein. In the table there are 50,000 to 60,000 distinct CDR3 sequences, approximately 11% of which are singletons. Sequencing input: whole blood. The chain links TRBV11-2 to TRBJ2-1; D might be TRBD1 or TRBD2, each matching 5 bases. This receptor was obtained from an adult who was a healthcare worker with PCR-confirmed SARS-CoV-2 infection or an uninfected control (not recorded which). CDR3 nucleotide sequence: TGTGCCAGCAGCTTAAGGGACCCCGGCAATGAGCAGTTCTTC. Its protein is CASSLRDPGNEQFF.